This T cell receptor beta chain was captured in a study of CD8 T cells in ankylosing spondylitis. The TCR beta libraries were generated through quantitative 5'-RACE incorporating molecular barcodes. TCRdb reprocessed the 5' RACE reads via MiXCR and lists one record per CDR3 protein. The sample lists tens of thousands of distinct CDR3 sequences, around 6.5% occurring once. The TCR sequence derives from a male donor with ankylosing spondylitis. Sequences were obtained from synovial fluid, either unsorted or a sorted T cell fraction (not recorded which).

The CDR3 here is CSAKGAGAPQHF. The CDR3 nucleotides read TGCAGTGCTAAAGGGGCCGGAGCGCCCCAGCATTTT. The rearrangement joins TRBV20-1 to TRBJ1-5; possible D gene TRBD1, 5 bases. Germline values: CDR1 DFQATT, CDR2 SNEGSKA (reference sequence). V lost 4 bases, J lost 9 bases, and 13 bases lay in between. The CDR3 spans 12 residues.